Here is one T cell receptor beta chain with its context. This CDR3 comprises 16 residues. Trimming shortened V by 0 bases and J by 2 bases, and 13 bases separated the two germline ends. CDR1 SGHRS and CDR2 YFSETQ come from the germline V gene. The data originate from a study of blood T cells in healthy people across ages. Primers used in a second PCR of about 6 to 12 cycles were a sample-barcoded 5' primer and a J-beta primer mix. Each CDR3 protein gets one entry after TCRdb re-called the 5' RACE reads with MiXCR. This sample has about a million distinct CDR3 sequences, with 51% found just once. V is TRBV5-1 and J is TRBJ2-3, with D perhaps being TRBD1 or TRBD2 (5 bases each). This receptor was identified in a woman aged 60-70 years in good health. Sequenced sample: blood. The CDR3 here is CASSLGTLGTTDTQYF. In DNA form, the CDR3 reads TGCGCCAGCAGCTTGGGGACCCTGGGGACCACAGATACGCAGTATTTT.